This T cell receptor beta chain was recorded in a study of shared clonotypes between healthy human individuals. TCRdb's copy holds only in-frame clones and misses some; the assay was immunoSEQ multiplex PCR. The sample holds roughly 1,500,000 clones; approximately 98.5% are singletons and the top ten take under 0.45%. Those who donated were healthy HIV-negative adults, with no recent acute infections or vaccinations reported. Naive CD45RA+ and memory CD45RA-negative subsets were split from CD4+ cells. V was shortened by 5 bases and J by 4 bases, with 18 bases between the two germline ends. This CDR3 has 14 amino acids. Per the germline V gene, CDR1 is SQVTM and CDR2 is ANQGSEA.

Sequenced: naive CD4+ T cells sorted from blood. The subset was: CD45RA+ positively selected. This TCR derives from a man between 25 and 39 years old in good health. The rearrangement joins TRBV29-1 to TRBJ2-7; D may be TRBD1 (5 bases). CDR3 DNA sequence: TGCAGCGTTAACCTGGACACATATGGGTACGAGCAGTACTTC. Translated, it gives CSVNLDTYGYEQYF.